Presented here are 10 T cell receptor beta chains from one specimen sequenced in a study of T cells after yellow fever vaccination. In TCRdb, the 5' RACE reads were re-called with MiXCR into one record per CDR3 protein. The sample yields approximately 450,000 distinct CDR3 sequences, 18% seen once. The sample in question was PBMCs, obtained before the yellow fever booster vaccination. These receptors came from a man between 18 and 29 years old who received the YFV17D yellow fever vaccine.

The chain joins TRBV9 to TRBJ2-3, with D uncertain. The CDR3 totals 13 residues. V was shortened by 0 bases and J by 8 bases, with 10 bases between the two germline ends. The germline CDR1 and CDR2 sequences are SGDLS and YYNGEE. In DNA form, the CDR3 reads TGTGCCAGCAGCGTAGCTTGGGATGGTACGCAGTATTTT. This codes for CASSVAWDGTQYF.

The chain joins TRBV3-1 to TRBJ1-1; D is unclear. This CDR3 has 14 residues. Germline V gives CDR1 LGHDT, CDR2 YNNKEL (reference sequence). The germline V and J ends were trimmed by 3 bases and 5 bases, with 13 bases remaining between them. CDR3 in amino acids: CASSHQPGGTEAFF. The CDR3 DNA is TGTGCCAGCAGCCACCAACCGGGCGGGACTGAAGCTTTCTTT.

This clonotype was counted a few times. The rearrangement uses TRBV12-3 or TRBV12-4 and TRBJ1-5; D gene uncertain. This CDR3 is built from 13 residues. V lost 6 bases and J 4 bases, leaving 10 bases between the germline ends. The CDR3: CASSFWGNQPQHF. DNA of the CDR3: TGTGCCAGCAGCTTTTGGGGAAATCAGCCCCAGCATTTT.

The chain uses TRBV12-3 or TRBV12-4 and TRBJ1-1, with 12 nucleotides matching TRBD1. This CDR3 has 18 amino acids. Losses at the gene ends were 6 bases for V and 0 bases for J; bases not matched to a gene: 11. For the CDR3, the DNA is TGTGCCAGCAGATTCCGGGACAGGGGGCTTCTAATGAACACTGAAGCTTTCTTT. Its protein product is CASRFRDRGLLMNTEAFF.

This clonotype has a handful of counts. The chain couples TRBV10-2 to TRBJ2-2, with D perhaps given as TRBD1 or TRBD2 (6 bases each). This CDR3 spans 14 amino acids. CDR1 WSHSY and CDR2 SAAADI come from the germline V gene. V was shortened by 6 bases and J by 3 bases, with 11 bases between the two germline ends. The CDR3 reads CASRRGADTGELFF. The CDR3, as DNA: TGCGCCAGCAGAAGGGGGGCTGACACCGGGGAGCTGTTTTTT.

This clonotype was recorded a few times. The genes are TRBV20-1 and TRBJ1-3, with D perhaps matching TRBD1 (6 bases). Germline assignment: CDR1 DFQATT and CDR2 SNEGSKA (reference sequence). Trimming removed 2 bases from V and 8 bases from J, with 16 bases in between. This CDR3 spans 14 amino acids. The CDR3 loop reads CSARKARGADTIYF. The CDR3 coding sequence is TGCAGTGCTAGAAAGGCCAGGGGTGCGGACACCATATATTTT.

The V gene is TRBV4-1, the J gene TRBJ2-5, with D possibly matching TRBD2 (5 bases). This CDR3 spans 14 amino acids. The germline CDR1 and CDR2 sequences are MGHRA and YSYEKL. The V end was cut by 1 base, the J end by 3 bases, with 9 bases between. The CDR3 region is CASSQAPGKETQYF. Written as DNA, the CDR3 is TGCGCCAGCAGCCAAGCCCCGGGGAAAGAGACCCAGTACTTC.

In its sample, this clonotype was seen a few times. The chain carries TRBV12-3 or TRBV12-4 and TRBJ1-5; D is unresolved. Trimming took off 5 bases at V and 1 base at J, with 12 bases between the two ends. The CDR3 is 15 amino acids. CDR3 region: CASSPGRASNQPQHF. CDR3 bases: TGTGCCAGCAGTCCTGGTAGGGCCAGCAATCAGCCCCAGCATTTT.

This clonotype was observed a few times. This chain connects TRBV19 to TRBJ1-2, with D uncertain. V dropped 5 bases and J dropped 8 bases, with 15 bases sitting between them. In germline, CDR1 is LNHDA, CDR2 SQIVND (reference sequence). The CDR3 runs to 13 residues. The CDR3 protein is CASSGRKEDGYTF. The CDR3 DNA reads TGTGCCAGTAGTGGCAGGAAGGAGGACGGCTACACCTTC.

The CDR3 sequence is CASSYLDRGPYGYTF. CDR3 DNA: TGTGCCAGCAGTTACCTGGACAGGGGCCCTTATGGCTACACCTTC. The gene calls are TRBV6-5 and TRBJ1-2, with 9 nucleotides matching TRBD1. In germline, CDR1 is MNHEY, CDR2 SVGAGI. There are 15 residues in the CDR3. The junction had 6 bases not matched to a gene; V was cut back by 2 bases and J by 5 bases.